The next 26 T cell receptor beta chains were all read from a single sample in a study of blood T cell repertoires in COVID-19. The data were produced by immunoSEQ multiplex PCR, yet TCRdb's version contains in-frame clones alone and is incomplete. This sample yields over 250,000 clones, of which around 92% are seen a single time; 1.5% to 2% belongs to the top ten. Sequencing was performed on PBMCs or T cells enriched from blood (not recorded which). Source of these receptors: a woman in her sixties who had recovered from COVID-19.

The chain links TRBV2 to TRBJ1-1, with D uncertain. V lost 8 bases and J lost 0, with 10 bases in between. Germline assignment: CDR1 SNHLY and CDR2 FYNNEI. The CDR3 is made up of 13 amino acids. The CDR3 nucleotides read TGTGCCAGCGAATTAGACATGAACACTGAAGCTTTCTTT. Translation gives CASELDMNTEAFF.

The CDR3 nucleotides are TGCGCCAGCAGCACCTGGACAGGGGGCTCTGGTGGCTACACCTTC. It specifies CASSTWTGGSGGYTF. This chain links TRBV5-1 with TRBJ1-2; 11 bases line up with TRBD1. The V and J ends lost 4 bases and 7 bases, in that order; junction bases with no gene match: 9. The CDR3 runs 15 residues. From germline, CDR1 is SGHRS and CDR2 YFSETQ. Variable domain in full (rest from reference TRBV5-1 and TRBJ1-2): KAGVTQTPRYLIKTRGQQVTLSCSPISGHRSVSWYQQTPGQGLQFLFEYFSETQRNKGNFPGRFSGRQFSNSRSEMNVSTLELGDSALYLCASSTWTGGSGGYTFGSGTRLTVV.

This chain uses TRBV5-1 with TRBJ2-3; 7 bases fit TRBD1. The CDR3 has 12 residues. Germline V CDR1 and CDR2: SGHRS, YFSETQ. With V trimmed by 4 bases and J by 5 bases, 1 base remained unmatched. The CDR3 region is CASSTGVDTQYF. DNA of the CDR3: TGCGCCAGCAGCACAGGGGTAGATACGCAGTATTTT.

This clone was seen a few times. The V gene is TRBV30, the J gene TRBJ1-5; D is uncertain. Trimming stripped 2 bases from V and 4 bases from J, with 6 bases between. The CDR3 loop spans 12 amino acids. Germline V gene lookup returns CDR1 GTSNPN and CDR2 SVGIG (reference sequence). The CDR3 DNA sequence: TGTGCCTGGAGTCCGGGGAATCAGCCCCAGCATTTT. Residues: CAWSPGNQPQHF.

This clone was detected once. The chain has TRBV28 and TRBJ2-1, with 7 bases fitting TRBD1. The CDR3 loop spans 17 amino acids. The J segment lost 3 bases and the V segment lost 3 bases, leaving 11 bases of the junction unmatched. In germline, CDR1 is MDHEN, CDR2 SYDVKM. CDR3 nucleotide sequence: TGTGCCAGCAGTTTGTCACAGGGGTCTGGACACTACAATGAGCAGTTCTTC. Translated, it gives CASSLSQGSGHYNEQFF.

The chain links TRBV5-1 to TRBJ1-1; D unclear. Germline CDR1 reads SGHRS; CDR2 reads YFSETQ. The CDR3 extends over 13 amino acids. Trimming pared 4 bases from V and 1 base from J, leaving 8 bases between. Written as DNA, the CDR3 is TGCGCCAGCAGCCCCCGGGAGAACACTGAAGCTTTCTTT. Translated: CASSPRENTEAFF.

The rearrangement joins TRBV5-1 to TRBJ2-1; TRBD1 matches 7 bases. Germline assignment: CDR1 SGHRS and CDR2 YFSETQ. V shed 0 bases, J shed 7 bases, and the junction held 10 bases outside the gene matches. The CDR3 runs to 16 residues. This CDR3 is CASSLVGRGSGNEQFF. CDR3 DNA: TGCGCCAGCAGCTTGGTGGGCAGGGGGTCTGGGAATGAGCAGTTCTTC.

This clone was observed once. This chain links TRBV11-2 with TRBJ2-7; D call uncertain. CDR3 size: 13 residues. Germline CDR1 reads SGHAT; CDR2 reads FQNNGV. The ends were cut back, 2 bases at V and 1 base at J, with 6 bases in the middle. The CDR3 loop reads CASSLTVSYEQYF. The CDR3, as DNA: TGTGCCAGCAGCTTAACGGTTTCCTACGAGCAGTACTTC.

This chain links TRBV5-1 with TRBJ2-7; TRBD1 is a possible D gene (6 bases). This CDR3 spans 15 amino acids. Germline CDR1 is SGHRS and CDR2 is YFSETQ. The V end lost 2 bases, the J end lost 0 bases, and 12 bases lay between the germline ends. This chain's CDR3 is CASSLQGGGSYEQYF. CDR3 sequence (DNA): TGCGCCAGCAGCTTACAGGGTGGAGGCTCCTACGAGCAGTACTTC.

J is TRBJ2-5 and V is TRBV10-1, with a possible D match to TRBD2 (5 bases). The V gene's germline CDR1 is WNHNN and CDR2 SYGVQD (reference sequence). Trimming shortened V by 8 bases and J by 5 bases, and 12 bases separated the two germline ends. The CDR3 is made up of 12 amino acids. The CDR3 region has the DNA TGCGCCAGCTCCGACGGGGTGGAGACCCAGTACTTC. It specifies CASSDGVETQYF.

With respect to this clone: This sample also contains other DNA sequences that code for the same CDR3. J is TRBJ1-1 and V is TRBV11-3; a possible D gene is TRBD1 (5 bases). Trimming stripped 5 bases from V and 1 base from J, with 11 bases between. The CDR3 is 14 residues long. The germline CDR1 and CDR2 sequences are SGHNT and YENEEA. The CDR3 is CASSLGRGNTEAFF. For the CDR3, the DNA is TGTGCCAGCAGCCTCGGTAGGGGGAACACTGAAGCTTTCTTT.

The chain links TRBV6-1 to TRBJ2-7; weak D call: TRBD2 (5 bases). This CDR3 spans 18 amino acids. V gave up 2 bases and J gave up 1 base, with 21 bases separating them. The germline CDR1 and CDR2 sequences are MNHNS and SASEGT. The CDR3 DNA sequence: TGTGCCAGCAGTGAATCATCCGGCGGGTTTAAGGGTTCCTACGAGCAGTACTTC. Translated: CASSESSGGFKGSYEQYF.

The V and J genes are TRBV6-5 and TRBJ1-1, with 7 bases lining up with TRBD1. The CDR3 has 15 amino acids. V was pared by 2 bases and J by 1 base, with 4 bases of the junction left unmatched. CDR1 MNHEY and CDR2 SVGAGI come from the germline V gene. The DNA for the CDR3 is TGTGCCAGCAGTTACGGGGGACAGCCGAACACTGAAGCTTTCTTT. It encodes CASSYGGQPNTEAFF.

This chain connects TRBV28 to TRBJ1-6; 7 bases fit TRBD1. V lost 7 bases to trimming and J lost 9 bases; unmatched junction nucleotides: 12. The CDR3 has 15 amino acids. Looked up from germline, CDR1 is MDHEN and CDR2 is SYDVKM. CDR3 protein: CASIRGGQQSSPLHF. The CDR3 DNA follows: TGTGCCAGCATCCGAGGGGGACAGCAGAGTTCACCCCTCCACTTT.

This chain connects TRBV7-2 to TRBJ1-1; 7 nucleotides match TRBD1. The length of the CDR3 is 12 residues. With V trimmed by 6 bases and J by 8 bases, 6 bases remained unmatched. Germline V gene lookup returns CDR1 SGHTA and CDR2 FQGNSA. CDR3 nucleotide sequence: TGTGCCAGCAGTCCCAACAGGGGAGAAGCTTTCTTT. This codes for CASSPNRGEAFF.

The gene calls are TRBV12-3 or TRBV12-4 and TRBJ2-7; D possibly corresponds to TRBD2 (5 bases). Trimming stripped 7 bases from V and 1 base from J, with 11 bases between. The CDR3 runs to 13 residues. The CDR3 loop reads CASIGSGSYEQYF. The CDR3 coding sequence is TGTGCCAGCATTGGCAGCGGTTCCTACGAGCAGTACTTC.

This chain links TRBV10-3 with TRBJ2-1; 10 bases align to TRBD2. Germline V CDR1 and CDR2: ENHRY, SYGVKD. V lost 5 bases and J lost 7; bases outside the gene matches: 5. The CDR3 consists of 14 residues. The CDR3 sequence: CAISTGLAENEQFF. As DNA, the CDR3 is TGTGCCATCAGTACCGGACTAGCGGAAAATGAGCAGTTCTTC.

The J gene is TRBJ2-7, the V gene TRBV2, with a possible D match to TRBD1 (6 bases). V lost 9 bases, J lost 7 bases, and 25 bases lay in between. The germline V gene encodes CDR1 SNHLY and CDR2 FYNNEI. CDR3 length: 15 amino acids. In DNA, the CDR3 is TGTGCCAGTCAAGGGGTCACCGGGACATTCTATGAGCAGTACTTC. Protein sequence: CASQGVTGTFYEQYF.

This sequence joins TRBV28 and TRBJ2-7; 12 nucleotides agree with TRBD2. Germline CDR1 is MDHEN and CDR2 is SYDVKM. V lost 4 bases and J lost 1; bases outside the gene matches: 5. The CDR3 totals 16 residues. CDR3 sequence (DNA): TGTGCCAGCAGTTCGGGACTAGCGGGCCTGTCCTACGAGCAGTACTTC. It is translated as CASSSGLAGLSYEQYF.

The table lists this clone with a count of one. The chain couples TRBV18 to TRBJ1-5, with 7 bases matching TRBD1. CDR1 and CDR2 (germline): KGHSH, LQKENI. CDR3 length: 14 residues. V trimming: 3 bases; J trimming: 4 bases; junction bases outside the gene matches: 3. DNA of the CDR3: TGTGCCAGCTCACCGACAGGGACAAATCAGCCCCAGCATTTT. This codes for CASSPTGTNQPQHF.

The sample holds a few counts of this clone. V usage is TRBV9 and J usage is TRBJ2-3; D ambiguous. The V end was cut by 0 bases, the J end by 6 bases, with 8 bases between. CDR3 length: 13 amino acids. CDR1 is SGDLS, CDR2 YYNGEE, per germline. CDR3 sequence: CASSVVVEDTQYF. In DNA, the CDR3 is TGTGCCAGCAGCGTAGTTGTAGAGGATACGCAGTATTTT.

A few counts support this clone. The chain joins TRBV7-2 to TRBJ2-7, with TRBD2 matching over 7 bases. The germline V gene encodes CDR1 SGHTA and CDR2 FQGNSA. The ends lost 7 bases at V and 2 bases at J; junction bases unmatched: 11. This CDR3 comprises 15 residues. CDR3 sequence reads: CASNRVASGTYEQYF. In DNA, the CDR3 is TGTGCCAGCAATAGGGTGGCTAGCGGTACCTACGAGCAGTACTTC.

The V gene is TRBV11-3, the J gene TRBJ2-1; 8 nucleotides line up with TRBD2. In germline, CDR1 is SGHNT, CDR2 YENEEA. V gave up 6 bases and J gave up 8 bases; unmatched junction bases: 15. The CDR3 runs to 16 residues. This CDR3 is CASSPGGVAALHEQFF. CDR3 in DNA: TGTGCCAGCAGTCCCGGGGGGGTAGCGGCCTTGCATGAGCAGTTCTTC.

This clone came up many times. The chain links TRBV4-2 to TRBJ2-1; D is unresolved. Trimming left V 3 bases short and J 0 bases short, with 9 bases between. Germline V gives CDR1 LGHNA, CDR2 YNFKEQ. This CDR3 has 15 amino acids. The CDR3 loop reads CASSQSYPSYNEQFF. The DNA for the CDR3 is TGTGCCAGCAGCCAGTCCTATCCCTCCTACAATGAGCAGTTCTTC.

CDR3 sequence: CAISELASETQYF. The CDR3 nucleotides read TGTGCCATCAGTGAGCTAGCGTCAGAGACCCAGTACTTC. The chain employs TRBV10-3 and TRBJ2-5; tentative D call: TRBD2 (6 bases). V lost 2 bases and J lost 4, with 8 bases in between. The CDR3 is 13 residues long. Per the germline V gene, CDR1 is ENHRY and CDR2 is SYGVKD.

Here the CDR3 reads CASTPTAGDTQYF. CDR3 in DNA: TGCGCCAGCACCCCGACGGCGGGGGATACGCAGTATTTT. J is TRBJ2-3 and V is TRBV5-1; the D gene is possibly TRBD2 (6 bases). V lost 6 bases and J 6 bases, leaving 14 bases between the germline ends. The V gene's germline CDR1 is SGHRS and CDR2 YFSETQ. This CDR3 contains 13 residues.